These T cell receptor beta chains were read from a single sample in a study of shared T cell receptors in the human thymus. Clones were sequenced by immunoSEQ multiplex PCR, and TCRdb holds only the in-frame ones, with some missing. The sample yields fewer than 700,000 clones, approximately 90% seen once. The same sample was also studied in work on human thymus T cells.

Input material: thymocytes. The receptors were sampled from a boy in the first two years of life with a congenital heart defect. Both conserved end residues are part of each CDR3. The order of the fields is V gene, D gene, clone size, J gene, CDR3 protein, CDR3 DNA. The D gene is left open where the match is weak. Clone size is stated in some rows and not others, as once, few, many or a class when expanded.

TRBV2	TRBD2	.	TRBJ2-3	CASSDEIASGALSTDTQYF	TGTGCCAGCAGTGATGAGATCGCTAGCGGGGCGCTAAGCACAGATACGCAGTATTTT
TRBV7-2	TRBD1	.	TRBJ1-2	CASSTSGQGCGYTF	TGTGCCAGCAGCACTAGTGGACAGGGTTGCGGCTACACCTTC
TRBV7-3	.	.	TRBJ2-1	CASSLSGNNEQFF	TGTGCCAGCAGCTTAAGTGGCAACAATGAGCAGTTCTTC
TRBV7-6	.	.	TRBJ2-5	CASSLGEGADRETQYF	TGTGCCAGCAGCTTAGGTGAAGGGGCGGATCGAGAGACCCAGTACTTC
TRBV5-4	TRBD1	once	TRBJ1-3	CASSCRGLSSGNTIYF	TGTGCCAGCAGCTGCAGGGGGCTCAGCTCTGGAAACACCATATATTTT
TRBV30	.	.	TRBJ2-1	CAWSVLGVRNDEQFF	TGTGCCTGGAGTGTACTGGGAGTGCGTAATGATGAGCAGTTCTTC
TRBV11-1	.	.	TRBJ1-1	CASSSNGGARAEAFF	TGTGCCAGCAGCTCCAATGGGGGGGCCAGGGCTGAAGCTTTCTTT
TRBV7-6	TRBD1	.	TRBJ1-4	CASSLSPGQPNEKLFF	TGTGCCAGCAGCTTATCACCGGGACAGCCAAATGAAAAACTGTTTTTT
TRBV4-1	TRBD2	.	TRBJ2-2	CASSQEQTSAPPNTGELFF	TGCGCCAGCAGCCAAGAACAGACTAGCGCTCCACCGAACACCGGGGAGCTGTTTTTT
TRBV5-4	.	.	TRBJ2-3	CASSLGRASTDTQYF	TGTGCCAGCAGCTTGGGGAGGGCTAGCACAGATACGCAGTATTTT
TRBV27	.	.	TRBJ2-7	CASSLRPRRRNSYEQYF	TGTGCCAGCAGTTTACGGCCGCGACGGCGGAACTCCTACGAGCAGTACTTC
TRBV9	TRBD2	.	TRBJ2-3	CASSPRLAGGPRTDTQYF	TGTGCCAGCAGCCCGCGACTAGCGGGAGGGCCACGCACAGATACGCAGTATTTT
TRBV19	.	.	TRBJ1-1	CASSLPSGHDTEAFF	TGTGCCAGTAGTCTACCATCGGGACATGACACTGAAGCTTTCTTT
TRBV11-3	TRBD2	.	TRBJ2-7	CASSHGTSGVSYEQYF	TGTGCCAGCAGCCACGGGACTAGCGGGGTCTCCTACGAGCAGTACTTC
TRBV27	TRBD2	few	TRBJ2-7	CASSLLGLAPEQYF	TGTGCCAGCAGTTTATTGGGACTAGCCCCCGAGCAGTACTTC
TRBV27	.	.	TRBJ2-7	CASSLRVDGRGTCEQYF	TGTGCCAGCAGTTTAAGGGTCGACGGTCGGGGTACTTGTGAGCAGTACTTC
TRBV7-2	TRBD2	.	TRBJ2-2	CASSTRTSGRSDTGELFF	TGTGCCAGCAGTACTCGGACTAGCGGGAGGTCGGACACCGGGGAGCTGTTTTTT
TRBV28	.	once	TRBJ2-3	CASGEGADTQYF	TGTGCCAGCGGGGAGGGGGCAGATACGCAGTATTTT
TRBV27	TRBD2	.	TRBJ2-3	CASKAGPGGRRSTDTQYF	TGTGCCAGCAAGGCTGGACCGGGGGGGCGACGTAGCACAGATACGCAGTATTTT
TRBV15	TRBD2	.	TRBJ2-5	CATSRDPGHGREKETQYF	TGTGCCACCAGCAGAGACCCGGGCCACGGGAGGGAGAAAGAGACCCAGTACTTC
TRBV10-2	TRBD1	.	TRBJ1-1	CASSETPDRGDTEAFF	TGCGCCAGCAGCGAGACCCCGGACAGGGGTGACACTGAAGCTTTCTTT
TRBV18	TRBD1	.	TRBJ2-1	CASSPTGQGRDNEQFF	TGTGCCAGCTCACCCACGGGACAGGGGAGAGACAATGAGCAGTTCTTC
TRBV6-1	.	.	TRBJ2-7	CASSDSGLRAPSGEQYF	TGCGCCAGCAGTGATTCGGGGTTGCGAGCCCCTTCGGGGGAGCAGTACTTC
TRBV5-1	TRBD2	.	TRBJ2-5	CASSFRDRGEETQYF	TGCGCCAGCAGCTTCCGGGACCGGGGGGAAGAGACCCAGTACTTC
TRBV15	TRBD1	.	TRBJ1-4	CATQPRTGDEKLFF	TGTGCCACCCAGCCCCGGACAGGGGACGAAAAACTGTTTTTT
TRBV2	.	few	TRBJ1-1	CASSETHWEAEAFF	TGTGCCAGCAGTGAAACTCACTGGGAGGCTGAAGCTTTCTTT
TRBV30	TRBD2	.	TRBJ2-1	CAGRSGRAGNEQFF	TGTGCCGGGAGAAGCGGGAGGGCCGGGAATGAGCAGTTCTTC
TRBV4-3	TRBD2	.	TRBJ2-1	CASSQGRTSGTMWNEQFF	TGCGCCAGCAGCCAAGGAAGGACTAGCGGGACGATGTGGAATGAGCAGTTCTTC
TRBV19	.	.	TRBJ1-2	CASSRGSNYGYTF	TGTGCCAGTAGTCGTGGCTCTAACTATGGCTACACCTTC
TRBV16	.	.	TRBJ1-1	CASSQGLTNRYTEAFF	TGTGCCAGCAGCCAGGGCTTGACCAATCGCTACACTGAAGCTTTCTTT
TRBV2	.	.	TRBJ2-3	CATLGPRNADTQYF	TGTGCCACACTAGGTCCCCGGAACGCAGATACGCAGTATTTT
TRBV19	.	once	TRBJ1-1	CASSKRSRRNTEAFF	TGTGCCAGTAGTAAACGGAGTCGGAGGAACACTGAAGCTTTCTTT
TRBV28	TRBD2	.	TRBJ2-7	CASSPPARSTSGSIKGYEQYF	TGTGCCAGCAGTCCACCCGCCCGGTCAACTAGCGGGAGTATTAAAGGCTACGAGCAGTACTTC
TRBV4-3	.	.	TRBJ1-2	CASSQRPSARPYGYTF	TGCGCCAGCAGCCAACGCCCCTCAGCCAGGCCATATGGCTACACCTTC
TRBV2	TRBD1	.	TRBJ1-1	CASGHRGGNTEAFF	TGTGCCAGCGGGCACAGGGGGGGAAACACTGAAGCTTTCTTT
TRBV6-5	.	.	TRBJ2-4	CASSYSTGNIQYF	TGTGCCAGCAGTTACTCGACGGGAAACATTCAGTACTTC
TRBV29-1	.	once	TRBJ1-3	CSVEDVGDRNTIYF	TGCAGCGTTGAAGATGTAGGGGACAGAAACACCATATATTTT
TRBV6-4	TRBD2	.	TRBJ2-7	CASSDGADASGRACEQYF	TGTGCCAGCAGTGACGGTGCTGATGCTAGCGGGAGGGCCTGCGAGCAGTACTTC
TRBV4-2	.	.	TRBJ2-7	CASSQKSGSTYEQYF	TGTGCCAGCAGCCAAAAGAGCGGGTCTACCTACGAGCAGTACTTC
TRBV6-5	.	.	TRBJ2-3	CASHLSSAKDTQYF	TGTGCCAGCCACCTCTCTAGCGCCAAAGATACGCAGTATTTT
TRBV10-3	.	few	TRBJ1-1	CAISESPGSGAFF	TGTGCCATCAGTGAATCGCCGGGGTCTGGAGCTTTCTTT
TRBV9	.	.	TRBJ1-3	CASRGASGNTIYF	TGTGCCAGCAGGGGGGCGTCTGGAAACACCATATATTTT
TRBV11-2	.	.	TRBJ2-7	CASSLVRRGPGYEQYF	TGTGCCAGCAGCTTAGTCAGGAGGGGGCCAGGGTACGAGCAGTACTTC
TRBV29-1	TRBD1	.	TRBJ2-1	CSVQGPLYNEQFF	TGCAGCGTACAGGGGCCTCTATACAATGAGCAGTTCTTC